The rows below give T cell receptor beta chains drawn from one sample of a study of technical replicates of blood from a few donors. TCRdb keeps only in-frame clones here, not all; method: immunoSEQ multiplex PCR. The sample lists about 73,000 clones; about 92% were seen once. The sequenced sample consisted of T cells isolated from PBMCs. The source is a human donor in good health. CDR3s include the opening cysteine and the closing phenylalanine or tryptophan. The D gene is left open where the match is weak. Rows give clone size only sometimes, using once, few, many, or a class for an expanded clone.

v_gene,d_gene,j_gene,abundance,CDR3nt,CDR3aa
TRBV4-1,TRBD1,TRBJ2-3,.,TGCGCCAGCAGCACCTACAGGGGGCGCGACACAGATACGCAGTATTTT,CASSTYRGRDTDTQYF
TRBV27,.,TRBJ1-5,once,TGTGCCAGCGGGATTCGGGGGGATCAGCCCCAGCATTTT,CASGIRGDQPQHF
TRBV19,.,TRBJ1-2,.,TGTGCCAGTACAGTGACAGAGTACTATGGCTACACCTTC,CASTVTEYYGYTF
TRBV2,.,TRBJ2-2,.,TGTGCCAGCAGGGAGACAGTGACCGGGGAGCTGTTTTTT,CASRETVTGELFF
TRBV29-1,.,TRBJ2-3,once,TGCAGCGCCGGAGAGGATACGCAGTATTTT,CSAGEDTQYF
TRBV5-1,.,TRBJ2-7,once,TGCGCCAGCAGCTTGACAGTCTCCTACGAGCAGTACTTC,CASSLTVSYEQYF
TRBV27,TRBD2,TRBJ2-1,.,TGTGCCAGCAGTTTAGGGACTAGCGGGGGTAATGAGCAGTTCTTC,CASSLGTSGGNEQFF
TRBV7-2,TRBD2,TRBJ2-3,.,TGTGCCAGCAGCTTAGTAGGGACTAGCGGGGGGGTCACAGATACGCAGTATTTT,CASSLVGTSGGVTDTQYF
TRBV6-1,.,TRBJ1-5,.,TGTGCCAGCAGTGAAAGGGCAGGGAAAGCCAATCAGCCCCAGCATTTT,CASSERAGKANQPQHF
TRBV5-4,.,TRBJ1-5,.,TGTGCCAGCAGCTTGGGGGGCAGTTATAGCAATCAGCCCCAGCATTTT,CASSLGGSYSNQPQHF
TRBV5-1,TRBD2,TRBJ2-7,.,TGCGCCAGCAGCACCGGGACTAGCGGGAGGACAACCTACGAGCAGTACTTC,CASSTGTSGRTTYEQYF
TRBV5-1,.,TRBJ2-5,.,TGCGCCAGCAGCCGAGATGGCGGCCCCTGGGAGACCCAGTACTTC,CASSRDGGPWETQYF
TRBV10-3,TRBD1,TRBJ2-1,.,TGTGCCATAGGAGGGGACAGGGGGTACAATGAGCAGTTCTTC,CAIGGDRGYNEQFF
TRBV9,.,TRBJ2-2,.,TGTGCCAGCAGCGTAAACACAGGGCCGAACACCGGGGAGCTGTTTTTT,CASSVNTGPNTGELFF
TRBV11-1,.,TRBJ2-3,.,TGTGCCAGCAGCTTAGAAGGGGGATCAGATACGCAGTATTTT,CASSLEGGSDTQYF
TRBV4-1,TRBD1,TRBJ1-5,once,TGCGCCAGCAGCCAAGTGCCAGGGACAGGCGGTAAGGGTCAGCCCCAGCATTTT,CASSQVPGTGGKGQPQHF
TRBV19,.,TRBJ1-5,.,TGTGCCAGTAGCCTAACTAGCAATCAGCCCCAGCATTTT,CASSLTSNQPQHF
TRBV28,TRBD2,TRBJ2-5,few,TGTGCCAGCAGTTTGCCTCCGTTGGGACTAGCGGTGGGAGAGACCCAGTACTTC,CASSLPPLGLAVGETQYF
TRBV9,.,TRBJ2-5,.,TGTGCCAGCAGCGTAGGGACAGATGGGACCCAGTACTTC,CASSVGTDGTQYF
TRBV5-6,.,TRBJ1-5,once,TGTGCCAGCAGCTTGTTAACAGACAATCAGCCCCAGCATTTT,CASSLLTDNQPQHF
TRBV29-1,TRBD2,TRBJ2-7,.,TGCAGCGTTGAGTTAGCGGGAGGGTCCTACGAGCAGTACTTC,CSVELAGGSYEQYF
TRBV5-4,TRBD1,TRBJ1-2,.,TGTGCCAGCAGACACGACAGGGTAGATGGCTACACCTTC,CASRHDRVDGYTF
TRBV28,TRBD1,TRBJ1-5,.,TGTGCCAGCAGTTTAGACAGGGGGCCCCTCCAACCCCAGCATTTT,CASSLDRGPLQPQHF
TRBV2,.,TRBJ1-2,once,TGTGCCAGCAGTGTCGGCGGCTCCTATGGCTACACCTTC,CASSVGGSYGYTF
TRBV28,.,TRBJ2-5,.,TGTGCCAGCAGTATCGCCGGGACACAGTACCAAGAGACCCAGTACTTC,CASSIAGTQYQETQYF
TRBV28,.,TRBJ2-2,.,TGTGCCAGCAGGGGAGGGGGAAGCACCGGGGAGCTGTTTTTT,CASRGGGSTGELFF
TRBV6-5,TRBD1,TRBJ2-7,.,TGTGCCAGCAGGACAGGGGGCGGTTTTTACGAGCAGTACTTC,CASRTGGGFYEQYF
TRBV27,TRBD2,TRBJ2-5,.,TGTGCCAGCAGTTTAGAGACTAGCGCGGAGACCCAGTACTTC,CASSLETSAETQYF
TRBV2,.,TRBJ1-1,.,TGTGCCAGCAGGCCGTCCCGGGAAGCTTTCTTT,CASRPSREAFF
TRBV10-3,.,TRBJ1-2,.,TGTGCCATCAGTGAGAGGGACACTGGAGGTTCTGGCTACACCTTC,CAISERDTGGSGYTF
TRBV21-1,.,TRBJ2-4,.,TGTGCCAGCAGCAAAATAAGGACAGAGGATAGCAGACTAGCCAAAAACATTCAGTACTTC,CASSKIRTEDSRLAKNIQYF
TRBV6-1,TRBD1,TRBJ2-5,.,TGTGCCAGCAGTGGGGACAGGGGGCGTATCCAAGAGACCCAGTACTTC,CASSGDRGRIQETQYF
TRBV28,TRBD1,TRBJ2-1,.,TGTGCCAGCAGTCAAAGAACAGGGGCTTGGGACAATGAGCAGTTCTTC,CASSQRTGAWDNEQFF
TRBV5-1,TRBD1,TRBJ2-7,.,TGCGCCAGCAGCTCCGGGACAGGGGTCGACGAGCAGTACTTC,CASSSGTGVDEQYF
TRBV7-9,.,TRBJ2-1,.,TGTGCCAGCGGCTCACAGGGGGGGTTTCTCTTGGGGCAGTTCTTC,CASGSQGGFLLGQFF
TRBV19,TRBD1,TRBJ2-2,.,TGTGCCAGCAGTCCCCCGGGGACAGGGAACACCGGGGAGCTGTTTTTT,CASSPPGTGNTGELFF
TRBV7-6,.,TRBJ2-7,.,TGTGCCAGCAGCTTACTAGGGGGGGCCTACGAGCAGTACTTC,CASSLLGGAYEQYF
TRBV6-5,.,TRBJ1-1,.,TGTGCCAGCAGTTACGGCCCGAACACTGAAGCTTTCTTT,CASSYGPNTEAFF
TRBV21-1,.,TRBJ1-5,once,TGTGCCAGCAGCGACCGGGACAGTGGTCAGCCCCAGCATTTT,CASSDRDSGQPQHF
TRBV4-1,TRBD2,TRBJ2-5,few,TGCGCCAGCAGCCAATTGGAGTTGGGAGGGGAGACCCAGTACTTC,CASSQLELGGETQYF